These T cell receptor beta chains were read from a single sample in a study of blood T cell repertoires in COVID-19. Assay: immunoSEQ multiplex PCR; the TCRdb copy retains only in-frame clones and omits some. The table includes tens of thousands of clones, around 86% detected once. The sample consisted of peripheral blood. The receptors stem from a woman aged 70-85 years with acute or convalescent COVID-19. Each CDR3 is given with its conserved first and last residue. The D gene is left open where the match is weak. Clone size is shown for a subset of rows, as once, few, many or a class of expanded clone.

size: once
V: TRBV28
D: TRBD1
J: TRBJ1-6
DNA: TGTGCCAGCAGTCTGGGACAGTATAATTCACCCCTCCACTTT
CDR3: CASSLGQYNSPLHF

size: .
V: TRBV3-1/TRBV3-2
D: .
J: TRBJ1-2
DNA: TGTGCCAGCAGCCCTTCGGTAGGTGGGGCGCCTGGCTACACCTTC
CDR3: CASSPSVGGAPGYTF

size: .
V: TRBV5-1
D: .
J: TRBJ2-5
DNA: TGCGCCAGCAGCTGGGAGACAGGTACCCTGCAGACCCAGTACTTC
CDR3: CASSWETGTLQTQYF

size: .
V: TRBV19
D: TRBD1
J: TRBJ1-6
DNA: TGTGCCAGTAACCCGGGACAGCATAATTCACCCCTCCACTTT
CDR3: CASNPGQHNSPLHF

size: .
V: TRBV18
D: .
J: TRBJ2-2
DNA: TGTGCCAGCTTTCCGACAAGAAACACCGGGGAGCTGTTTTTT
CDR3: CASFPTRNTGELFF

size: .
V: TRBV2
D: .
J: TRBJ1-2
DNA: TGTGCCAGCAGTCCCGGCGGGATTGGGGGCTACACCTTC
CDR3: CASSPGGIGGYTF

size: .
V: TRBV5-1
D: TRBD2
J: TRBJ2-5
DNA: TGCGCCAGCAGATCCCTAGCGGGAGAGACCCAGTACTTC
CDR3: CASRSLAGETQYF

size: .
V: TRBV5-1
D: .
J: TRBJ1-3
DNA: TGCGCCAGCAGCTTGGTCTCAACATCTGGAAACACCATATATTTT
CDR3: CASSLVSTSGNTIYF

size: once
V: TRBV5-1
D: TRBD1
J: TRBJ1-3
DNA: TGCGCCAGCAGGACCGGGACAGGGTCCTCTTCCGGAAACACCATATATTTT
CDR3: CASRTGTGSSSGNTIYF

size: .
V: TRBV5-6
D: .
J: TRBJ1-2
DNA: TGTGCCAGCAGAGGACGGGGGGAGGGCTATGGCTACACCTTC
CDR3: CASRGRGEGYGYTF

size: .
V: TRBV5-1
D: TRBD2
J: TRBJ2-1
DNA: TGCGCCAGCAGCTTGAGCGGGGGCCCTGAGCAGTTCTTC
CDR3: CASSLSGGPEQFF

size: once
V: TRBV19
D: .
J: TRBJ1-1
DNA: TGTGCCAGTAGTATAGAACAGGGTCTGAACACTGAAGCTTTCTTT
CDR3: CASSIEQGLNTEAFF

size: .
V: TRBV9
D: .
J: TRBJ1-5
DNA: TGTGCCAGCAGCACCGGACAGAATCAGCCCCAGCATTTT
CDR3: CASSTGQNQPQHF

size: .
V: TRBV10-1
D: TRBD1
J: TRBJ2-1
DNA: TGCGCCAGCAGCTCGGACAGGGTTTCCAATGAGCAGTTCTTC
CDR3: CASSSDRVSNEQFF

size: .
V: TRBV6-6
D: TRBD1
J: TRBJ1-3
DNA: TGTGCCAGCAGTCGTCCCGGGACAGGGGGCGGAAACACCATATATTTT
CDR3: CASSRPGTGGGNTIYF

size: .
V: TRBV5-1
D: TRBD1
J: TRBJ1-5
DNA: TGCGCCAGCAGCCAAGGGACAGGGGAACAGCCCCAGCATTTT
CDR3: CASSQGTGEQPQHF

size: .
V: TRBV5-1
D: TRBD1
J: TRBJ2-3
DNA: TGCGCCAGCAGCTTGGTAGGGGGCCGTGGGGATACGCAGTATTTT
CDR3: CASSLVGGRGDTQYF

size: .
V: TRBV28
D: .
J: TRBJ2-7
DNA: TGTGCCAGCAGTCCCAATCGGCCAGGCTGGGGGGACTCCTACGAGCAGTACTTC
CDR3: CASSPNRPGWGDSYEQYF

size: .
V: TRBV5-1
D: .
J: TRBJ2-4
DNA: TGCGCCAGCAGCTTGGCCTCTCTGTCCAAAAACATTCAGTACTTC
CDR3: CASSLASLSKNIQYF

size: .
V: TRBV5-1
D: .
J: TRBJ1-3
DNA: TGCGCCAGCAGCAACCTAGGGAGCTCTGGAAACACCATATATTTT
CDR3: CASSNLGSSGNTIYF

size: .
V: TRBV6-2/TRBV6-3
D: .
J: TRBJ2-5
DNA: TGTGCCAGCAGTCTCAGGGTGAGAGAGGAGACCCAGTACTTC
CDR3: CASSLRVREETQYF

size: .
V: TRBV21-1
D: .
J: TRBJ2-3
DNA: TGTGCCAGCAGCTCGTCGGCAGGGCGAGAACTAGCGGGGGATACGCAGTATTTT
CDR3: CASSSSAGRELAGDTQYF

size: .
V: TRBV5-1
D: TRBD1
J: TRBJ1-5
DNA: TGCGCCAGCAGCGAGGGGACAGAGAATCAGCCCCAGCATTTT
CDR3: CASSEGTENQPQHF

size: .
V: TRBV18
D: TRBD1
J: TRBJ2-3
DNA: TGTGCCAGCTCACCCTCTGGGACAGGGGGCCCCGCCGATACGCAGTATTTT
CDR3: CASSPSGTGGPADTQYF

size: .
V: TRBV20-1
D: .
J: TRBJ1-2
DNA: TGCAGTGCTAACACGGGTTGGGGCTACACCTTC
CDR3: CSANTGWGYTF

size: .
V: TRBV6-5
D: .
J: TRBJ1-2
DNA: TGTGCCAGCCGGCCCTTGACGGGGGGGATCTATGGCTACACCTTC
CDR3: CASRPLTGGIYGYTF

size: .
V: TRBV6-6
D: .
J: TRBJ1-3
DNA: TGTGCCAGCAGCCCAAGCGCTGGAAACACCATATATTTT
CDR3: CASSPSAGNTIYF

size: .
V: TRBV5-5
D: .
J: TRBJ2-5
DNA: TGTGCCAGCAGCTTTCAGGCCCCTGCCGAGACCCAGTACTTC
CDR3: CASSFQAPAETQYF

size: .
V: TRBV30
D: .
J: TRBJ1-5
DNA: TGTGCCTGGAGTAGAGGATCCAGGGGCAATCAGCCCCAGCATTTT
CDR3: CAWSRGSRGNQPQHF

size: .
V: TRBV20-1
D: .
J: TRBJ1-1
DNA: TGCAGTGCTAGATCGTGGCCTGAAGCTTTCTTT
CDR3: CSARSWPEAFF

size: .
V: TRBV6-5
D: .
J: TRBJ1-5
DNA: TGTGCCACCTACCAGCAGGCAAATCAGCCCCAGCATTTT
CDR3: CATYQQANQPQHF

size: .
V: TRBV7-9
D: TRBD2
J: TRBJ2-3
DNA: TGTGCCAGCAGCTTGGGGACTAGCGGGGGGCTTAGCACAGATACGCAGTATTTT
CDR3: CASSLGTSGGLSTDTQYF

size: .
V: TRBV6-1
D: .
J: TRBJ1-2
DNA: TGTGCCAGCAGAGAAGGTGGCTGGGGCTACACCTTC
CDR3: CASREGGWGYTF

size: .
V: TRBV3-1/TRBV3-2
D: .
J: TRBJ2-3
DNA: TGTGCCAGCAGTTTCGATTGGGACTTCTCTCTCACAGATACGCAGTATTTT
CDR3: CASSFDWDFSLTDTQYF

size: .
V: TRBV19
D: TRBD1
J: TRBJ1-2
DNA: TGTGCCAGTAGCCCAGGACAGGGAGGCTATGGCTACACCTTC
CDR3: CASSPGQGGYGYTF

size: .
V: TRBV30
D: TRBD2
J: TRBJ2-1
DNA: TGTGCCTGGAGTAGGGCGGGAGGGTACGTGGAGCAGTTCTTC
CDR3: CAWSRAGGYVEQFF

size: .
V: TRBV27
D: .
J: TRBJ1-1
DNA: TGTGCCAGCAAGGTCCAGGGCGTCACTGAAGCTTTCTTT
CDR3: CASKVQGVTEAFF

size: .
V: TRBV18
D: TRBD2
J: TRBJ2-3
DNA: TGTGCCAGCTCAATAGCGGGAGTGAAGGATACGCAGTATTTT
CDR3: CASSIAGVKDTQYF

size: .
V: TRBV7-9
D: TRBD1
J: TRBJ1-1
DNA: TGTGCCAGCACCTCCGGGACAGGGAACACTGAAGCTTTCTTT
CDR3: CASTSGTGNTEAFF

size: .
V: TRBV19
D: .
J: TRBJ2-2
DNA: TGTGCCAGTAGTCTTCGGACAGCCACCGGGGAGCTGTTTTTT
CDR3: CASSLRTATGELFF

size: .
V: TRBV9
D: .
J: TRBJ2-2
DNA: TGTGCCAGCAGCGTAGCTTATGGAGCGACCGGGGAGCTGTTTTTT
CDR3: CASSVAYGATGELFF

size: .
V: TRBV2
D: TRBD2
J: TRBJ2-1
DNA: TGTGCCAGCAGCCCCCAAGGAACTAGCGGGGGGTACAATGAGCAGTTCTTC
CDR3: CASSPQGTSGGYNEQFF

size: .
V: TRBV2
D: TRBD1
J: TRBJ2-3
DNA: TGTGCCAGCAGTGAGGACAGGGGTGGAGGCACAGATACGCAGTATTTT
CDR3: CASSEDRGGGTDTQYF

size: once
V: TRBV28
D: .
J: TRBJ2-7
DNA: TGTGCCAGCAGTTTTCACTACGAGCAGTACTTC
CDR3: CASSFHYEQYF

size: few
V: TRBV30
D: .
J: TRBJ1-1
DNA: TGTGCCTGGAGTCCTCTCGACAGGAACACTGAAGCTTTCTTT
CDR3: CAWSPLDRNTEAFF

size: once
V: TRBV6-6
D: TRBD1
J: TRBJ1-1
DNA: TGTGCCAGTTCGAGGGGGCATTTGAACACTGAAGCTTTCTTT
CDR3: CASSRGHLNTEAFF

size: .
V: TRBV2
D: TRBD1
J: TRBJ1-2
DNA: TGTGCCAACCATGGGACAGGGGTCGGCTATGGCTACACCTTC
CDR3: CANHGTGVGYGYTF

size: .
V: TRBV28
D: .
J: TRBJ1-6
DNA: TGTGCCAGCAGCCGACTACAGGGTGGTAATTCACCCCTCCACTTT
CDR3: CASSRLQGGNSPLHF

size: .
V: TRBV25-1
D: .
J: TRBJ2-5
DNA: TGTGCCAGCCAATCGGCTACAGGAAGCCAGTGGGAGACCCAGTACTTC
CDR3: CASQSATGSQWETQYF

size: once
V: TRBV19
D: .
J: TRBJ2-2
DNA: TGTGCCAGTAGTATAGAGACTAGGTTTTCCGGGGAGCTGTTTTTT
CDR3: CASSIETRFSGELFF

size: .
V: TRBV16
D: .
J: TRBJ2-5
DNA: TGTGCCAGCAGCCAATACACAGGTCAAGAGACCCAGTACTTC
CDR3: CASSQYTGQETQYF